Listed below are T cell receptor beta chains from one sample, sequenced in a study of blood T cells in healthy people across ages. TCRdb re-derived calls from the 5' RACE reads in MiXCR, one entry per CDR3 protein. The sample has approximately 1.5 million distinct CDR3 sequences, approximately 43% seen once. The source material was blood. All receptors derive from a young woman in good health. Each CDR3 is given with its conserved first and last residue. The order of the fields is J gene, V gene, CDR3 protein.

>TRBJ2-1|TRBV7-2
CASSFSGTPYNEQFF
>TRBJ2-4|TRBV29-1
CSVMGRQTSIQYF
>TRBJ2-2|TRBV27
CASSRQGYTGELFF
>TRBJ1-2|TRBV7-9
CASSLETYSNYGYTF
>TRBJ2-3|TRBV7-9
CASSPWGGPTDTQYF
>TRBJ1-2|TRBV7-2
CASYQTGRDYGYTF
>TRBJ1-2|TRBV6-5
CASSRGQANYGYTF
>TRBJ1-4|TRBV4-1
CASSQYWTATNEKLFF
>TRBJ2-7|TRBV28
CASRPTGGDEQYF
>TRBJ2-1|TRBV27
CASSLDSSFYNEQFF
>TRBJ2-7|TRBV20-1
CSVGGATYGQYF
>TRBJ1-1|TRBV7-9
CASSLVNRNTEAFF
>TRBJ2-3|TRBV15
CATKLRVTDTQYF
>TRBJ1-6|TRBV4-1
CASSQDIHGQDNSPLHF
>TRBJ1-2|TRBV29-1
CSVEAPGQNYGYTF
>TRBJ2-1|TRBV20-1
CSAKYEQFF
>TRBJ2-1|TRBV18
CASSPPFSGSPSYNEQFF
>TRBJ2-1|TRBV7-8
CASSLALAGVTYNEQFF
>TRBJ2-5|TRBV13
CASSLRSGAKRKTQYF
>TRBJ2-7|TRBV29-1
CSVSGTYPGASYEQYF
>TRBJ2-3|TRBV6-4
CASSDRGAPIDTQYF
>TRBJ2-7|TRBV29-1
CSVADSVYEQYF
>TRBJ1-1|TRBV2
CASSPLVGQGMNTEAFF
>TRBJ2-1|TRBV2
CASNGGLDHRNRLLNEQFF
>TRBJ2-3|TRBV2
CASSEEDTQYF
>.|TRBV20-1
CSARIAGFYNEQYF
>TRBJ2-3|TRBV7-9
CASSYLGGDTDTQYF
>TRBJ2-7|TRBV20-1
CSAPSGRAPTEQYF
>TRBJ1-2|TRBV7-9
CASSLTGRNNYGYTF
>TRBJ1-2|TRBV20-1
CSARENRGLNGYTF
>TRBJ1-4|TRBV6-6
CAASFRRTSPNEKLFF
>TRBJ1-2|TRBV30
CAWSVSATAYYGYTF
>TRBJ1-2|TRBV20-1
CSARDWQTYGYTF
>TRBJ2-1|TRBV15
CATSRDRRGTYNEQFF
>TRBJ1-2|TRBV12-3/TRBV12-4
CARSLAQSFLTSGYGYTF
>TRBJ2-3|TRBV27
CASSLRAGGPRDTQYF
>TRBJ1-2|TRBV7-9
CAIRPAFYGYTF